This T cell receptor beta chain was retrieved from a study of identical twins. This CDR3 comprises 18 residues. V gave up 0 bases and J gave up 4 bases; unmatched junction bases: 8. In germline, CDR1 is MNHEY, CDR2 SVGAGI. TCRdb ran MiXCR on the 5' RACE reads and lists one entry per CDR3 protein. The sample records around 550,000 distinct CDR3 sequences, around 15% being singletons. This clonotype was counted ten times or more. The data also belong to a second study, concerning yellow fever vaccine responses in identical twins.

The sequence was obtained from a woman in her late teens or twenties in good health. This chain joins TRBV6-5 and TRBJ2-7; the match to TRBD2 covers 14 bases. Sample: CD4+ T cells sorted from blood. CDR3 bases: TGTGCCAGCAGTTACTCGAGTCGGGGACTAGCGGGAGTTTACGAGCAGTACTTC. It encodes CASSYSSRGLAGVYEQYF.